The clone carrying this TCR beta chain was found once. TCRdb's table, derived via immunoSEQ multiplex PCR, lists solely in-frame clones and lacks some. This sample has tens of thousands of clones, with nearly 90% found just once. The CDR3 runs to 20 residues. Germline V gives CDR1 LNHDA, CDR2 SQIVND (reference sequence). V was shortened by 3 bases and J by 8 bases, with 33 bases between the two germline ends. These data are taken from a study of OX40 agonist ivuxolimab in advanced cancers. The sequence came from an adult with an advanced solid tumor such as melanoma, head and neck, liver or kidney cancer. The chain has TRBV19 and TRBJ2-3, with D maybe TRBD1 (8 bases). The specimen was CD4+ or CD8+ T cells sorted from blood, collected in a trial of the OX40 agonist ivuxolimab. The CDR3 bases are TGTGCCAGTAGTATCGGACTAGGACAGGGAGGGACTCGCATCCCGATTACGCAGTATTTT. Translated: CASSIGLGQGGTRIPITQYF.